This TCR beta chain was sequenced for a study of blood T cell repertoires in COVID-19. As handled by the study authors: Nucleated cell counts were estimated from reference gene primer amplification. Using immunoSEQ multiplex PCR, the repertoire was profiled, and TCRdb retains in-frame clones only, with some absent. V and J calls and clone size are copied from that table; D and trimming were computed from the DNA. The sample records approximately 140,000 clones, over 80% being singletons. The sequencing input was peripheral blood. The TCR originated in a man in his forties with active or convalescent COVID-19.

CDR3 amino acids: CASSEESGLPQHF. Written as DNA, the CDR3 is TGTGCCAGCAGTGAAGAATCAGGGCTGCCCCAGCATTTT. The V gene is TRBV6-1, the J gene TRBJ1-5, with a possible D match to TRBD1 (5 bases). Trimming took 1 base from V and 9 from J, leaving 10 bases between them. Germline loops: CDR1 MNHNS, CDR2 SASEGT. This CDR3 contains 13 residues.